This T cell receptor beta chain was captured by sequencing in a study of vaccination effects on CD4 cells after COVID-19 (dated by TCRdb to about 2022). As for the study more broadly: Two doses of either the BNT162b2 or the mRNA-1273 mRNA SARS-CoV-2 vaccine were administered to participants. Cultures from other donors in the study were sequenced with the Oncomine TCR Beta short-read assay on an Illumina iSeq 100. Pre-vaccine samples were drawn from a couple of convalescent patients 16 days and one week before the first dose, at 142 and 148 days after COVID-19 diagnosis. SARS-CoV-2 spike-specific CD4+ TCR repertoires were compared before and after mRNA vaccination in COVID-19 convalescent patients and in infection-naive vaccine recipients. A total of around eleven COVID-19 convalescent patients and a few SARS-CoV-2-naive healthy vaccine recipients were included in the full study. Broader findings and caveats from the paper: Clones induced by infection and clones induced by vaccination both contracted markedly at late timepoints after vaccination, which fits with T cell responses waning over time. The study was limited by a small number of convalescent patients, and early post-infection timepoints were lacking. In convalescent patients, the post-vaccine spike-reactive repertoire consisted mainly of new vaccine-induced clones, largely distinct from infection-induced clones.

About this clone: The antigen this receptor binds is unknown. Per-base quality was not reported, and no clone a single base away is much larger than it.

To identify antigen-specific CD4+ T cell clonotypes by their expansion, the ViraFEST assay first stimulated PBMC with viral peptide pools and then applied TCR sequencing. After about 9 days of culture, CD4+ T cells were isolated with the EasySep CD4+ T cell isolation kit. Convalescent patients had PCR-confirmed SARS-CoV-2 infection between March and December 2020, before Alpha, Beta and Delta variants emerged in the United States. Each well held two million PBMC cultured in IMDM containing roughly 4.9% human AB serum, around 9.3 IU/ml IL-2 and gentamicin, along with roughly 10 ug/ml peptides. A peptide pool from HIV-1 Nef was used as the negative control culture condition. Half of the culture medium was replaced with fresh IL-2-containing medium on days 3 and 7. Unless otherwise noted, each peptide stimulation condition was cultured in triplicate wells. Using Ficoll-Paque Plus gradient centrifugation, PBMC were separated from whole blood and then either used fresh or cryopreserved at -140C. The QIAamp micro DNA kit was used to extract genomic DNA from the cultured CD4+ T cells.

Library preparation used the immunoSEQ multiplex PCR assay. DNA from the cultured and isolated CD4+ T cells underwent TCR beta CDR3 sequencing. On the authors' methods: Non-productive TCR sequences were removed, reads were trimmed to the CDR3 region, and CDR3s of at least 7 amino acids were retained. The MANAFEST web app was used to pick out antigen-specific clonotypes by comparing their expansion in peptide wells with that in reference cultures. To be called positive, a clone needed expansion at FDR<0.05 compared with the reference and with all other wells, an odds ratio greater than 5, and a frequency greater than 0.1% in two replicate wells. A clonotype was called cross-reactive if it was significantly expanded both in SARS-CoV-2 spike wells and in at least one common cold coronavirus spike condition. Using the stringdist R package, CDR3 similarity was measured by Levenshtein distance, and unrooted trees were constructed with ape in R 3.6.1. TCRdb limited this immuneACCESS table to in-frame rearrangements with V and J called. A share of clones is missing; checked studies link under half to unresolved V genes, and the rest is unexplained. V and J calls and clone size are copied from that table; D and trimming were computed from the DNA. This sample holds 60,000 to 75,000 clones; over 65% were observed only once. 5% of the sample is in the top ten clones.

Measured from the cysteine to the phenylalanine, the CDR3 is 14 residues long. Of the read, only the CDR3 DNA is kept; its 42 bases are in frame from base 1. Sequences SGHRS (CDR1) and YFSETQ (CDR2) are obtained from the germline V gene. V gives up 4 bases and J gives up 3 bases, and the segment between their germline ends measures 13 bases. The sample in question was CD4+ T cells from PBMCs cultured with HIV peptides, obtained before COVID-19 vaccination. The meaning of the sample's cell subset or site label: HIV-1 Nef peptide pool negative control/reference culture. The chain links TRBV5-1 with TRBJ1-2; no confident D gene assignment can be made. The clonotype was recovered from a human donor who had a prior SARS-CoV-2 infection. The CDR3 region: CASSIHSNDYGYTF. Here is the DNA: TGCGCCAGCAGCATCCATTCAAACGACTATGGCTACACCTTC. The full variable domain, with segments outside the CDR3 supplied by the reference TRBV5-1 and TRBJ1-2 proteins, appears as KAGVTQTPRYLIKTRGQQVTLSCSPISGHRSVSWYQQTPGQGLQFLFEYFSETQRNKGNFPGRFSGRQFSNSRSEMNVSTLELGDSALYLCASSIHSNDYGYTFGSGTRLTVV.